This T cell receptor (beta chain) is drawn from a study of T cell repertoires in cytomegalovirus infection. Study background: CMV infection plus the matching HLA type was flagged by public TCR beta signatures.

V dropped 4 bases and J dropped 6; count of bases not matched to a gene: 11. Germline-derived CDR1 and CDR2 are MGHRA and YSYEKL. The CDR3 covers 16 residues. TCRdb fed the reads into MiXCR, producing one record per CDR3 protein. Among just under 500,000 distinct CDR3 sequences listed, about 33% were seen once. Notes on this clonotype: The antigen is unknown.

The sequence derives from a human donor in good health (CMV status not recorded). Some clones in this sample may be carry-over from other donors' samples. The chain uses TRBV4-1 and TRBJ2-3, with TRBD2 identical over 9 bases. This specimen was cultured PBMCs, taken from culture after CMV antigen stimulation. CDR3 sequence reads: CASSPRAGGPSDTQYF. The CDR3 nucleotides read TGCGCCAGCAGCCCTCGGGCGGGAGGGCCCTCCGATACGCAGTATTTT.